Detailed here is one TCR beta chain. Its antigen is still unknown. These data come from a study of vaccination effects on CD4 cells after COVID-19. Some clones are missing from TCRdb's copy, which holds only in-frame ones; the method was immunoSEQ multiplex PCR. Among 45,000 to 60,000 clones listed, about three quarters were seen once. V was trimmed by 7 bases and J by 5 bases, leaving 15 bases between them. The CDR3 has 14 residues. Germline loops: CDR1 MNHEY, CDR2 SVGAGI. Cultured cells yielded isolated CD4+ T cells after around 9 days. The sequence derives from a human donor who had a prior SARS-CoV-2 infection. The starting material was CD4+ T cells from PBMCs cultured without peptide, obtained before COVID-19 vaccination. The J gene is TRBJ2-1, the V gene TRBV6-5; TRBD2 might be the D (6 bases). The CDR3 nucleotides are TGTGCCAGCACCCTAGGACTAACGAACAATGAGCAGTTCTTC. The encoded protein is CASTLGLTNNEQFF.